This TCR beta chain was captured by sequencing in a study of T cells expressing NK-cell markers. Study-level information: Sequenced donors, eight in total, included seven who were HCMV-seropositive and one who was seronegative. Study-wide points: Roughly 1.0-8% of CD8+ T cells in several donors belonged to dominant NKG2C+ clonotypes.

Turning to this clonotype: Its specificity is unknown.

TCRdb re-called the 5' RACE reads, yielding one record per CDR3 amino acid sequence without DNA. This sample's table reports about 460,000 distinct CDR3 sequences. The clonotype was recovered from a woman in her forties or fifties in good health. The specimen sequenced was blood T cells: a sorted CD56 or NKG2C T cell subset, CD4+ or CD8+ T cells, or bulk PBMC T cells (not recorded which).

CDR3 loop: CASSQIHEQYF. The rearrangement links TRBV6-2 or TRBV6-3 to TRBJ2-7. This CDR3 has 11 residues. Germline V gene data show CDR1 as MNHEY and CDR2 as SVGEGT.